What follows are 5 T cell receptor beta chains derived from one specimen sequenced in a study of long-term antiretroviral therapy in people with HIV. The libraries were made with immunoSEQ v3.0 at survey level. Using immunoSEQ multiplex PCR, the repertoire was profiled, and TCRdb retains in-frame clones only, with some absent. The sample records fewer than 20,000 clones, roughly 94% being singletons. This specimen was unsorted PBMCs, taken around 6.4 years after starting antiretroviral therapy. These receptors were obtained from a woman aged 45-60 years with HIV.

This chain connects TRBV6-1 to TRBJ1-3; D uncertain. The CDR3 loop spans 15 amino acids. From germline, CDR1 is MNHNS and CDR2 SASEGT. V lost 6 bases, J lost 4 bases, and 16 bases lay in between. The CDR3: CASSPRIGVGNTIYF. The CDR3 DNA is TGTGCCAGCAGCCCAAGGATCGGGGTCGGAAACACCATATATTTT.

The chain has TRBV9 and TRBJ1-1, with a possible D match to TRBD1 (6 bases). This CDR3 spans 15 amino acids. The germline V and J ends were trimmed by 3 bases and 7 bases, with 19 bases remaining between them. Germline CDR1 reads SGDLS; CDR2 reads YYNGEE. CDR3 coding DNA: TGTGCCAGCAGCGCCTGGGACACGGCATTGGGTGAAGCTTTCTTT. Its translation: CASSAWDTALGEAFF.

This clone occurred a few times. The chain uses TRBV19 and TRBJ2-5; 10 nucleotides line up with TRBD2. The CDR3 has 17 amino acids. Per germline, CDR1 LNHDA and CDR2 SQIVND (reference sequence). V shed 4 bases, J shed 2 bases, and the junction held 10 bases outside the gene matches. This CDR3 is CASSRLSGRILQETQYF. In nucleotides, the CDR3 is TGTGCCAGTAGTAGGCTTAGCGGGAGGATCCTTCAAGAGACCCAGTACTTC.

The rearrangement links TRBV6-5 to TRBJ1-1, with TRBD1 identical over 8 bases. The J segment lost 3 bases and the V segment lost 0 bases, leaving 3 bases of the junction unmatched. This CDR3 has 15 residues. Looked up from germline, CDR1 is MNHEY and CDR2 is SVGAGI. The CDR3 reads CASSYSQGADTEAFF. CDR3 DNA: TGTGCCAGCAGTTACTCGCAGGGGGCGGACACTGAAGCTTTCTTT.

The V call is TRBV11-1, the J call TRBJ2-3, with 9 bases aligning to TRBD2. The CDR3 runs 18 residues. Germline CDR1 and CDR2: SGHAT and FQDESV (reference sequence). V was clipped by 5 bases and J by 3 bases; unmatched bases: 15. CDR3 coding DNA: TGTGCCAGCAGCAGATCAATGATAGCGGGAGTGGTTACAGATACGCAGTATTTT. Its protein product is CASSRSMIAGVVTDTQYF.